This T cell receptor beta chain was sequenced during a study of blood T cell repertoires in COVID-19. About the study: PBMCs, B-cell-depleted T cells, or T cells provided the cDNA or gDNA that made up the material.

One Seattle source followed patients from active infection through their disease course. CDR3 length: 13 amino acids. V was pared by 1 base and J by 4 bases, with 10 bases between. CDR1 GTSNPN and CDR2 SVGIG come from the germline V gene (reference sequence). Clones were read by immunoSEQ multiplex PCR, and TCRdb kept only the in-frame ones, dropping some. The sample lists 180,000 or so clones; about 85% were seen once. This TCR derives from a woman in her sixties or seventies with COVID-19, enrolled during active disease. Specimen: peripheral blood. This chain joins TRBV30 and TRBJ1-1; no clear D. Here the CDR3 reads CAWSEQARTEAFF. The CDR3 coding sequence is TGTGCCTGGAGTGAGCAGGCACGCACTGAAGCTTTCTTT.